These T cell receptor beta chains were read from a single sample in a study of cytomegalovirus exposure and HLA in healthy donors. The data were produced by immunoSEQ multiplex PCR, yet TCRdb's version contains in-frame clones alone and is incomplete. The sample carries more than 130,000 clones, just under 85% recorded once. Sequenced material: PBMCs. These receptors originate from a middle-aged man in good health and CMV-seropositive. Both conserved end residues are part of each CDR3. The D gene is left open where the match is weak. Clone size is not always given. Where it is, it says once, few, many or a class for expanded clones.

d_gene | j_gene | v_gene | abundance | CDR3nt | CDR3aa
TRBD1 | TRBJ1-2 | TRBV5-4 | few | TGTGCCAGCAGCCTTTCGAGCGGGCAGGGGGGCAGGTATGGCTACACCTTC | CASSLSSGQGGRYGYTF
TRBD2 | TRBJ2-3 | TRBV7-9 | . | TGTGCCAGCAGCCCCAAGACTAGCGGGGGCACAGATACGCAGTATTTT | CASSPKTSGGTDTQYF
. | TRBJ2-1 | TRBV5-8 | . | TGTGCCAGCAGCTCAACCCGGGCTAGCAATCCGAGAAGAAAAAATGAGCAGTTCTTC | CASSSTRASNPRRKNEQFF
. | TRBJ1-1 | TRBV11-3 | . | TGTGCCAGCAGCTCCACACCGAACACTAAAGCTTTCTTT | CASSSTPNTKAFF
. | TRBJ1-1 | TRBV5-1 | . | TGCGCCAGCAGCTTGGCCAGGAACACTGAAGCTTTCTTT | CASSLARNTEAFF
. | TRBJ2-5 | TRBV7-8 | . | TGTGCCAGCACCTCGGTCAGGAGCGGAGAGACCCAGTACTTC | CASTSVRSGETQYF
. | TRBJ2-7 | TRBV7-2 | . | TGTGCCAGCAGCCCCTTAGACGAGCAGTACTTC | CASSPLDEQYF
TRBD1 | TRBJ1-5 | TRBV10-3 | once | TGTGCCATCAGTGAGTCTCTCCCAGGGGGGATCTATCAGCCCCAGCATTTT | CAISESLPGGIYQPQHF
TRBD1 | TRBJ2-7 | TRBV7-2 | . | TGTGCCAGCAGCTTAGCCTGGACCGGGACAGGGGTTTTCTACGAGCAGTACTTC | CASSLAWTGTGVFYEQYF
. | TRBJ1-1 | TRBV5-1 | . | TGCGCCAGCAGCGTAGCCTCAGGGTACGGTGAAGCTTTCTTT | CASSVASGYGEAFF
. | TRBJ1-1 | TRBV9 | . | TGTGCCAGCAGCCCCCGAGGGTTTAACACTGAAGCTTTCTTT | CASSPRGFNTEAFF
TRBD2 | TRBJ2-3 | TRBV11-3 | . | TGTGCCAGCAGCTTAGAGGGACTAGCGGGGGAGCATACGCAGTATTTT | CASSLEGLAGEHTQYF
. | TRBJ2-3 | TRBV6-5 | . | TGTGCCAGCAGTTACGACAAGTGGGCCGATACGCAGTATTTT | CASSYDKWADTQYF
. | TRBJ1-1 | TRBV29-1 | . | TGCAGCGTGGCGACAGGAGAGAACACTGAAGCTTTCTTT | CSVATGENTEAFF
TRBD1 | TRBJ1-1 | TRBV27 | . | TGTGCCAGCAGTGACTACGGGACAGCGGACACTGAAGCTTTCTTT | CASSDYGTADTEAFF
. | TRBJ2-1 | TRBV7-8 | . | TGTGCCAGCAGCACTACCGGGACATCCAAGAGCAATGAGCAGTTCTTC | CASSTTGTSKSNEQFF
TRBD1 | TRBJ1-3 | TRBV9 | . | TGTGCCAGCAGCGCGGGACAGGGAAACACCATATATTTT | CASSAGQGNTIYF
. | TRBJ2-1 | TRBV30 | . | TGTGCCTGGAGCGACAGCTACAATGAGCAGTTCTTC | CAWSDSYNEQFF
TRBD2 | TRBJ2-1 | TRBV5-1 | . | TGCGCCAGCATGGGGCTAGCGGGCGATGAGCAGTTCTTC | CASMGLAGDEQFF
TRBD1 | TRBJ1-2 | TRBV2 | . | TGTGCCAGCAGTGAACTGGGACAGGGTCCCGGCTACACCTTC | CASSELGQGPGYTF
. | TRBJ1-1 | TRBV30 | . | TGTGCCTGGAGTGTTCAGGGGCCCAACACTGAAGCTTTCTTT | CAWSVQGPNTEAFF
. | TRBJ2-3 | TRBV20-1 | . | TGCAGTGCCGTCCGGAGAGATACGCAGTATTTT | CSAVRRDTQYF
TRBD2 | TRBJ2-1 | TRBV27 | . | TGTGCCAGCAGTAAGACTAGCGGGAGGGCCCAGGGCTCCTACAATGAGCAGTTCTTC | CASSKTSGRAQGSYNEQFF
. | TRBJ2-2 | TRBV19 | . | TGTGCCAGTAGTATCCCCCGCATGACTGCCGGGGAGCTGTTTTTT | CASSIPRMTAGELFF
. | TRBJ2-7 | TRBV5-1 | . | TGCGCCAGCAGCGTAGTAGGGGCCAACGAGCAGTACTTC | CASSVVGANEQYF
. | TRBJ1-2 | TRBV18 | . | TGTGCCAGCTCACCGGGGAATACGGGGAACGGCTACACCTTC | CASSPGNTGNGYTF
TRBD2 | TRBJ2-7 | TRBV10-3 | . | TGTGCCATCAGTGAAAAGCGGGGGGGAACCTACGAGCAGTACTTC | CAISEKRGGTYEQYF
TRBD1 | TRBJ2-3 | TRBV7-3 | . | TGTGCCAGCAGCTCCGGACAGGAGAAATATACGCAGTATTTT | CASSSGQEKYTQYF
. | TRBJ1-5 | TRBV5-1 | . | TGCGCCAGCAGCTTAGGGGGGGGATCGGGCAATCAGCCCCAGCATTTT | CASSLGGGSGNQPQHF
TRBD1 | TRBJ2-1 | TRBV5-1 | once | TGCGCCAGCAGCTTTGGACAGGGCTACTACAATGAGCAGTTCTTC | CASSFGQGYYNEQFF
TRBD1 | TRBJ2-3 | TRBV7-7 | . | TGTGCCAGCAGCTTAGGAGGGGGCCGCACAGATACGCAGTATTTT | CASSLGGGRTDTQYF
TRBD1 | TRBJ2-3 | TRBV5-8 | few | TGTGCCAGCAGCTTGGGTGACAGGGGATATAGGGATACGCAGTATTTT | CASSLGDRGYRDTQYF
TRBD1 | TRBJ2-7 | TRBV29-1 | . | TGCAGCGCCTCTCGGACAGGGAGCTCCTACGAGCAGTACTTC | CSASRTGSSYEQYF
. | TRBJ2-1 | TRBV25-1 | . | TGTGCCAGCAGTGAATATAGTTCCGGCAATGAGCAGTTCTTC | CASSEYSSGNEQFF
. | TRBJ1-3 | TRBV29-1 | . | TGCAGCGCCAGACCCGGGTCTGGAAACACCATATATTTT | CSARPGSGNTIYF
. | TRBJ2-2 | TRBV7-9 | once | TGTGCCAGCAGCATTGGATCGGGAGCAGGGGAGCTGTTTTTT | CASSIGSGAGELFF
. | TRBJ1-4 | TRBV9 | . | TGTGCCAGCAGCGAAAAACAGACAGCAACTAATGAAAAACTGTTTTTT | CASSEKQTATNEKLFF
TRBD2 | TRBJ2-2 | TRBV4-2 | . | TGTGCCAGCGGATCTGGGCTAGCGGGCGGGGAGCTGTTTTTT | CASGSGLAGGELFF
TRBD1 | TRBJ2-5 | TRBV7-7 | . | TGTGCCGGCAGCCCTACCGGGACAGGGGGCGTTTGGGAGACCCAGTACTTC | CAGSPTGTGGVWETQYF
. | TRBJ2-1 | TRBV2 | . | TGTGCCAGCATCCAGGCAGATATTGAGCAGTTCTTC | CASIQADIEQFF
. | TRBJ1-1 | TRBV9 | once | TGTGCCAGCAGCGTAGGGGGCAACAGGTACAATGAAGCTTTCTTT | CASSVGGNRYNEAFF
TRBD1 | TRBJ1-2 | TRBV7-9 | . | TGTGCCAGCAGCCTGGGACAGGGGGCTGTTGGTGGCTACACCTTC | CASSLGQGAVGGYTF
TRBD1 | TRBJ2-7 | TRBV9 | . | TGTGCCAGCAGCGTAGGGACAGGCGGTTTCTACGAGCAGTACTTC | CASSVGTGGFYEQYF
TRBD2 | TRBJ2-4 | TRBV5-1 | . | TGCGCCAGCAGCTTGGCGGGACTAGTCAAAAACATTCAGTACTTC | CASSLAGLVKNIQYF
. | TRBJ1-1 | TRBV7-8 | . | TGTGCCAGCAGCTTGGTTAAGGGGAAGATGGCTGAAGCTTTCTTT | CASSLVKGKMAEAFF
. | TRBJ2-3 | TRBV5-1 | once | TGCGCCAGCAGCCCAGGAAGTACAGGGACCACAGATACGCAGTATTTT | CASSPGSTGTTDTQYF
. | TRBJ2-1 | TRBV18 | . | TGTGCCAGCTCACCACCGGTTTGGCAGGGCTACAATGAGCAGTTCTTC | CASSPPVWQGYNEQFF
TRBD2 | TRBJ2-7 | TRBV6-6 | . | TGTGCCAGCAGAAACAGACTAGCGGGATTAGGCGAGCAGTACTTC | CASRNRLAGLGEQYF
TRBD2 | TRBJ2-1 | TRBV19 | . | TGTGCCAGTAGTAGACGAGCGGGAGTGGTTAGAAATGAGCAGTTCTTC | CASSRRAGVVRNEQFF
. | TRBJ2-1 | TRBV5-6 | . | TGTGCCAGCAGCCCCCCGGAGGGGCTTAACAATGAGCAGTTCTTC | CASSPPEGLNNEQFF
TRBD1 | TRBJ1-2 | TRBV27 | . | TGTGCCAGCAGCTCCATGGACAGGGGGTTCTATGGCTACACCTTC | CASSSMDRGFYGYTF
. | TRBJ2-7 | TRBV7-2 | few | TGTGCCAGCAGCTTAGTACAGGATTACGAGCAGTACTTC | CASSLVQDYEQYF
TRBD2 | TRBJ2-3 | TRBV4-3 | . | TGCGCCAGCAGCCAGAGCGGGGGGGAAGCAGATACGCAGTATTTT | CASSQSGGEADTQYF
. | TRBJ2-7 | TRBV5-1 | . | TGCGCCAGCAGCTTGGGGGGGGACGAGCAGTACTTC | CASSLGGDEQYF
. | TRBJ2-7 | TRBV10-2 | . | TGCGCCAGCAGTGACCCGGGTTACGAGCAGTACTTC | CASSDPGYEQYF
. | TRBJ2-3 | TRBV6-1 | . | TGTGCCAGCAGTCTAGCAGTGAGCGGACCAGATACGCAGTATTTT | CASSLAVSGPDTQYF
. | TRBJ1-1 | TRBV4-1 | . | TGCGCCAGCAGCCGAACGGGGAACACTGAAGCTTTCTTT | CASSRTGNTEAFF
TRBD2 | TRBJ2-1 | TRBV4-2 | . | TGTGCCAGCAGCCTCGGGAGGGCGGGAGGGGGGTCCTACAATGAGCAGTTCTTC | CASSLGRAGGGSYNEQFF
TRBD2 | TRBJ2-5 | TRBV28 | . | TGTGCCAGCAGTTTGCTGCGGCTAGCGGATCGCCGGGTAGAGACCCAGTACTTC | CASSLLRLADRRVETQYF